This is a list of T cell receptor beta chains from one sample in a study of blood T cell repertoires in COVID-19. Sequenced by immunoSEQ multiplex PCR; TCRdb stores in-frame clones only, minus some. The sample has 150,000 to 200,000 clones; approximately 78% are singletons. The sequenced sample was peripheral blood. The receptors were gathered from a woman at least 80 years old with active or convalescent COVID-19. The CDR3 runs from the conserved cysteine through the conserved F or W. The D gene is left open where the match is weak. Size values are once, few and many counts, or a class for expanded clones, and some rows have none.

V gene	D gene	clone size	J gene	CDR3 protein	CDR3 DNA
TRBV6-6	-	-	TRBJ1-6	CASSRPTVAGDPLHF	TGTGCCAGCAGTAGACCGACGGTTGCCGGGGATCCCCTCCACTTT
TRBV11-2	TRBD2	-	TRBJ2-1	CASSLFYAGGSYNEQFF	TGTGCCAGCAGCTTATTTTACGCGGGGGGCTCCTACAATGAGCAGTTCTTC
TRBV30	-	-	TRBJ2-1	CAWSVRGQLFNEQFF	TGTGCCTGGAGTGTACGAGGACAGCTGTTCAATGAGCAGTTCTTC
TRBV14	-	-	TRBJ1-1	CASSPRGGTEAFF	TGTGCCAGCAGCCCCAGAGGGGGAACTGAAGCTTTCTTT
TRBV11-2	TRBD1	-	TRBJ1-1	CASNYQGVRNTEAFF	TGTGCCAGCAACTACCAGGGGGTCAGGAACACTGAAGCTTTCTTT
TRBV28	-	-	TRBJ1-2	CASISPGNYGYTF	TGTGCCAGCATTTCTCCCGGTAACTATGGCTACACCTTC
TRBV9	-	once	TRBJ2-5	CASSTGQQETQYF	TGTGCCAGCAGCACTGGACAGCAAGAGACCCAGTACTTC
TRBV5-1	TRBD2	-	TRBJ2-1	CASSLGSGGYNEQFF	TGCGCCAGCAGCTTGGGTAGCGGGGGATACAATGAGCAGTTCTTC
TRBV18	-	-	TRBJ1-6	CASSPRGYSPLHF	TGTGCCAGCTCACCCAGGGGTTATTCACCCCTCCACTTT
TRBV7-2	-	-	TRBJ1-6	CASTSSGAAHNSPLHF	TGTGCCAGCACTTCCTCAGGGGCCGCTCATAATTCACCCCTCCACTTT
TRBV27	-	-	TRBJ2-7	CASSLTGTVLEQYF	TGTGCCAGCAGTTTAACAGGGACGGTCCTGGAGCAGTACTTC
TRBV29-1	TRBD1	-	TRBJ1-2	CSVEDYSTGASYGYTF	TGCAGCGTTGAAGATTACTCTACAGGGGCGAGCTATGGCTACACCTTC
TRBV6-2/TRBV6-3	-	-	TRBJ2-5	CASSSGKTQYF	TGTGCCAGCAGCTCAGGGAAGACCCAGTACTTC
TRBV10-3	TRBD1	-	TRBJ2-5	CAIKGASQETQYF	TGTGCCATCAAGGGGGCGAGCCAAGAGACCCAGTACTTC
TRBV10-3	TRBD1	-	TRBJ1-2	CAITEGQSNYGYTF	TGTGCCATCACCGAGGGACAGTCTAACTATGGCTACACCTTC
TRBV7-2	-	once	TRBJ1-6	CASSRSGVSYNSPLHF	TGTGCCAGCAGTCGCTCCGGGGTCTCCTATAATTCACCCCTCCACTTT
TRBV4-1	-	-	TRBJ1-6	CASSQEAGSNHSPLHF	TGCGCCAGCAGCCAAGAAGCGGGCAGCAACCATTCACCCCTCCACTTT
TRBV6-6	-	-	TRBJ2-5	CASSYSIGKGGATQYF	TGTGCCAGCAGTTACTCGATTGGCAAGGGTGGGGCGACCCAGTACTTC
TRBV5-1	TRBD1	-	TRBJ2-2	CASSSQGPPNTGELFF	TGCGCCAGCAGCTCACAGGGGCCTCCGAACACCGGGGAGCTGTTTTTT
TRBV27	-	-	TRBJ2-4	CASSLAGGIAKNIQYF	TGTGCCAGCAGTTTAGCAGGGGGGATAGCCAAAAACATTCAGTACTTC
TRBV18	-	once	TRBJ1-3	CASSHGRDSGNTIYF	TGTGCCAGCTCACATGGACGGGACTCTGGAAACACCATATATTTT
TRBV5-1	TRBD1	-	TRBJ1-1	CASSITGTVAFF	TGCGCCAGCAGCATCACCGGGACAGTGGCTTTCTTT
TRBV6-2/TRBV6-3	-	-	TRBJ1-5	CASSPGGISNQPQHF	TGTGCCAGCAGTCCCGGGGGGATTAGCAATCAGCCCCAGCATTTT
TRBV19	-	-	TRBJ2-5	CASSRQVWETQYF	TGTGCCAGTAGTCGTCAGGTTTGGGAGACCCAGTACTTC
TRBV19	-	-	TRBJ1-1	CASSIGRAFF	TGTGCCAGTAGTATAGGTCGAGCTTTCTTT
TRBV30	TRBD1	-	TRBJ1-2	CAWSVGQGSGYTF	TGTGCCTGGAGTGTAGGACAGGGAAGCGGCTACACCTTC
TRBV3-1/TRBV3-2	TRBD2	-	TRBJ2-3	CASSPGGAREDTQYF	TGTGCCAGCAGCCCCGGGGGGGCTAGAGAAGATACGCAGTATTTT
TRBV11-2	-	once	TRBJ2-3	CASSFYTDTQYF	TGTGCCAGCAGCTTTTACACAGATACGCAGTATTTT
TRBV5-8	TRBD1	-	TRBJ1-2	CASVDRDRGANYGYTF	TGTGCCAGCGTGGACCGGGACAGGGGGGCGAACTATGGCTACACCTTC
TRBV27	-	-	TRBJ1-2	CASSFGASGAGGYTF	TGTGCCAGCAGCTTTGGGGCCAGCGGGGCGGGTGGCTACACCTTC